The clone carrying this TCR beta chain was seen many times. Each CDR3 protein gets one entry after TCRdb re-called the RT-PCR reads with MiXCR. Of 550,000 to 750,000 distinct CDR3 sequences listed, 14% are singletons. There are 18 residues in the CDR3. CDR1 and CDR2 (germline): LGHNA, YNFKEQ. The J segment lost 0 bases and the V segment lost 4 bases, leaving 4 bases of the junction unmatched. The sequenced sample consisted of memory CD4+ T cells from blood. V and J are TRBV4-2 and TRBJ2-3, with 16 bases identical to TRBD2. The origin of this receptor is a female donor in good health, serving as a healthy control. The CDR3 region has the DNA TGTGCCAGCAGCCGGGGACTAGCGGGAGGGCCGAGCACAGATACGCAGTATTTT. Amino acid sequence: CASSRGLAGGPSTDTQYF.